This TCR beta chain is drawn from a study of cytomegalovirus exposure and HLA in healthy donors. Study context: An earlier analysis identified 120 million or so unique TCR beta sequences in 150 million to 200 million T cells. Whole-study findings and limits: As confirmed in vitro, three CMV-associated chains were specific for CMV antigens. Immune exposure information comprised only CMV serostatus.

In regard to this clone: Its antigen is unknown.

Each donor was healthy, and each was a bone marrow donor. The trim removed 7 bases at V and 2 bases at J, leaving 8 bases unmatched. Per the germline V gene, CDR1 is SQVTM and CDR2 is ANQGSEA. CDR3 length: 14 residues. Use of 60 Vbeta and 13 Jbeta primers characterized the PCR. Some clones are missing from TCRdb's copy, which holds only in-frame ones; the method was immunoSEQ multiplex PCR. In the table there are roughly 120,000 clones, 75% to 80% of which are singletons. The specimen sequenced was PBMCs. The TCR was taken from a woman under 40 in good health and CMV-seronegative. This sequence joins TRBV29-1 and TRBJ1-3; 7 positions agree with TRBD1. DNA of the CDR3: TGCAGCGCCGGGACAGATTCGGCTGGAAACACCATATATTTT. Encoded protein: CSAGTDSAGNTIYF.